These 14 T cell receptor beta chains share one sample of origin, sequenced in a study of T cell responses to AZD1222 COVID-19 vaccine. TCRdb's copy holds only in-frame clones and misses some; the assay was immunoSEQ multiplex PCR. The sample lists 150,000 to 200,000 clones; 92% were seen once. The sequenced sample was peripheral blood, obtained 28 days after the second AZD1222 dose. These receptors came from an adult who received the AZD1222 COVID-19 vaccine.

V gene TRBV15 combines with J gene TRBJ1-5; D may be TRBD1 (6 bases). Trimming removed 0 bases from V and 3 bases from J, with 9 bases in between. CDR1 LNHNV and CDR2 YYDKDF come from the germline V gene (reference sequence). This CDR3 is 15 amino acids long. CDR3 DNA sequence: TGTGCCACCAGCAGAGATAGGGGGGCCAATCAGCCCCAGCATTTT. As protein: CATSRDRGANQPQHF.

The chain carries TRBV7-9 and TRBJ1-2; TRBD1 is a possible D gene (5 bases). The V end was cut by 7 bases, the J end by 8 bases, with 20 bases between. This CDR3 is 14 amino acids long. Germline-derived CDR1 and CDR2 are SEHNR and FQNEAQ (reference sequence). The CDR3 DNA reads as TGTGCCAGCACCCTTTTAGAGGGGTCGATGGGCTACACCTTC. Translating gives CASTLLEGSMGYTF.

The CDR3 DNA follows: TGTGCCAGCAGCCAAGATAGCTCCTACGAGCAGTACTTC. This translates into CASSQDSSYEQYF. The V gene is TRBV4-2, the J gene TRBJ2-7; D not certain. V lost 0 bases to trimming and J lost 0 bases, with 3 bases between them. This CDR3 contains 13 residues. Germline CDR1 is LGHNA and CDR2 is YNFKEQ.

The CDR3 sequence is CASSGYDRRDSGNTIYF. The CDR3 DNA is TGTGCCAGCAGTGGGTACGACAGGCGGGACTCTGGAAACACCATATATTTT. The V gene is TRBV25-1, the J gene TRBJ1-3; D may be TRBD1 (6 bases). Per the germline V gene, CDR1 is MGHDK and CDR2 is SYGVNS. CDR3 length: 17 residues. With 4 bases removed from V and 0 bases from J, the gap between germline ends came to 16 bases. Using reference TRBV25-1 and TRBJ1-3 for the parts outside the CDR3, the full variable domain is EADIYQTPRYLVIGTGKKITLECSQTMGHDKMYWYQQDPGMELHLIHYSYGVNSTEKGDLSSESTVSRIRTEHFPLTLESARPSHTSQYLCASSGYDRRDSGNTIYFGEGSWLTVV.

The rearrangement joins TRBV2 to TRBJ1-5; no firm D call. Germline V gene data show CDR1 as SNHLY and CDR2 as FYNNEI. The ends were cut back, 7 bases at V and 3 bases at J, with 7 bases in the middle. CDR3 length equals 12 residues. The CDR3 bases are TGTGCCAGCACTGGGATCAATCAGCCCCAGCATTTT. It specifies CASTGINQPQHF.

The chain has TRBV11-2 and TRBJ1-2; D is uncertain. Trimming took off 5 bases at V and 2 bases at J, with 9 bases between the two ends. Looked up from germline, CDR1 is SGHAT and CDR2 is FQNNGV. This CDR3 is built from 13 residues. The CDR3: CASSPQENYGYTF. CDR3 coding DNA: TGTGCCAGCAGCCCCCAGGAGAACTATGGCTACACCTTC. Full variable domain (outside the CDR3, taken from reference TRBV11-2 and TRBJ1-2): EAGVAQSPRYKIIEKRQSVAFWCNPISGHATLYWYQQILGQGPKLLIQFQNNGVVDDSQLPKDRFSAERLKGVDSTLKIQPAKLEDSAVYLCASSPQENYGYTFGSGTRLTVV.

The chain links TRBV5-1 to TRBJ2-3, with a weak D call TRBD2 (6 bases). This CDR3 has 18 residues. Trimming took 2 bases from V and 1 from J, leaving 20 bases between them. CDR1 and CDR2 from the germline V gene are SGHRS and YFSETQ. The CDR3 sequence is CASSFRPSAGQGTDTQYF. The CDR3 bases are TGCGCCAGCAGCTTCCGCCCTAGCGCCGGGCAAGGCACAGATACGCAGTATTTT.

This chain joins TRBV29-1 and TRBJ2-1; 14 bases line up with TRBD2. After removal of 5 bases from V and 0 bases from J, the junction contained 6 bases not matched to a gene. In germline, CDR1 is SQVTM, CDR2 ANQGSEA. This CDR3 has 17 residues. This CDR3 reads CSVRLAGGRNSYNEQFF. The DNA for the CDR3 is TGCAGCGTTCGACTAGCGGGGGGGCGAAACTCCTACAATGAGCAGTTCTTC.

This chain joins TRBV5-1 and TRBJ1-1; TRBD1 matches 7 bases. With V trimmed by 2 bases and J by 6 bases, 13 bases remained unmatched. CDR3 size: 16 residues. The germline V gene encodes CDR1 SGHRS and CDR2 YFSETQ. The CDR3 nucleotides are TGCGCCAGCAGCTTATCGGGGACAGTCGATACCGCTGAAGCTTTCTTT. Its translation is CASSLSGTVDTAEAFF.

The V and J genes are TRBV5-4 and TRBJ2-7; 7 bases agree with TRBD1. This CDR3 spans 13 amino acids. Germline V gives CDR1 SGHNT, CDR2 YYREEE (reference sequence). After removal of 4 bases from V and 8 bases from J, the junction contained 9 bases not matched to a gene. The DNA for the CDR3 is TGTGCCAGCAGCATAGGACAGGACTTTCAGCAGTACTTC. This sequence encodes CASSIGQDFQQYF. Based on the CDR3 plus reference TRBV5-4 and TRBJ2-7, the full variable domain is ETGVTQSPTHLIKTRGQQVTLRCSSQSGHNTVSWYQQALGQGPQFIFQYYREEENGRGNFPPRFSGLQFPNYSSELNVNALELDDSALYLCASSIGQDFQQYFGPGTRLTVT.

The V and J genes are TRBV29-1 and TRBJ1-1; D uncertain. There are 12 residues in the CDR3. Per the germline V gene, CDR1 is SQVTM and CDR2 is ANQGSEA. Trimming pared 3 bases from V and 1 base from J, leaving 6 bases between. The DNA of the CDR3 is TGCAGCGTTGATAAGGCGAACACTGAAGCTTTCTTT. Translation gives CSVDKANTEAFF.

The V gene is TRBV19, the J gene TRBJ2-2, with 7 bases aligning to TRBD1. The CDR3 extends over 15 amino acids. V was clipped by 5 bases and J by 3 bases; unmatched bases: 6. CDR1 and CDR2 (germline): LNHDA, SQIVND (reference sequence). CDR3 loop: CASSSGTEHTGELFF. Written as DNA, the CDR3 is TGTGCCAGTAGTTCCGGGACAGAGCACACCGGGGAGCTGTTTTTT.

Concerning this clone itself: At one end, the junction sequence differs from germline, possibly due to a read error. V is TRBV15 and J is TRBJ2-5; 8 bases line up with TRBD2. Germline V gene sequence: CDR1 LNHNV, CDR2 YYDKDF (reference sequence). The CDR3 consists of 13 residues. The CDR3 loop is CATTRPGGETQYF. CDR3 coding DNA: TGTGCCACCACCAGACCGGGAGGGGAGACCCAGTACTTC.

This sequence joins TRBV6-6 and TRBJ2-7; the D is unclear. The length of the CDR3 is 13 residues. V lost 6 bases and J 3 bases, leaving 12 bases between the germline ends. CDR1 and CDR2 from the germline V gene are MNHNY and SVGAGI (reference sequence). The CDR3 DNA follows: TGTGCCAGCAGCTACGGCTTTCTCTACGAGCAGTACTTC. Translated, it gives CASSYGFLYEQYF.